These 15 T cell receptor beta chains were sequenced from one sample in a study of response to subunit inactivated influenza vaccine. MiXCR, run by TCRdb on the RT-PCR reads, gives a single entry per CDR3 protein. The sample lists 550,000 to 650,000 distinct CDR3 sequences, 10% to 15% occurring once. The sequences come from PBMCs from blood, collected on the day of vaccination. Receptors were obtained from a man in his fifties who received an inactivated influenza vaccine.

This chain joins TRBV6-1 and TRBJ2-5, with D tentatively TRBD1 (5 bases). The CDR3 length is 15 residues. V lost 5 bases, J lost 2 bases, and 15 bases lay in between. CDR1 and CDR2 (germline): MNHNS, SASEGT. Here the CDR3 reads CASSTRIDRQETQYF. The CDR3 DNA reads as TGTGCCAGCAGTACAAGGATTGACAGACAAGAGACCCAGTACTTC.

This clonotype was recorded a few times. CDR3 coding DNA: TGTGCCAGCAGCTTACTAGCGGGGGAGAACAATGAGCAGTTCTTC. Its translation: CASSLLAGENNEQFF. The genes are TRBV7-2 and TRBJ2-1; 10 bases line up with TRBD2. Trimming removed 2 bases from V and 5 bases from J; junction bases left unmatched: 3. Germline assignment: CDR1 SGHTA and CDR2 FQGNSA. The CDR3 contains 15 residues.

This clonotype was picked up a small number of times. The V gene is TRBV6-2 or TRBV6-3, the J gene TRBJ1-6; unclear D gene. The CDR3 covers 16 residues. Trimming cost V 9 bases and J 0 bases, with 15 bases left between them. CDR1 and CDR2 from the germline V gene are MNHEY and SVGEGT. The CDR3 DNA is TGTGCCAGGCATAACTTGGGCAGCTCCTATAATTCACCCCTCCACTTT. This codes for CARHNLGSSYNSPLHF.

The chain uses TRBV29-1 and TRBJ1-3, with D perhaps matching TRBD1 (5 bases). Per germline, CDR1 SQVTM and CDR2 ANQGSEA. Trimming cost V 2 bases and J 0 bases, with 5 bases left between them. This CDR3 has 13 amino acids. CDR3 nucleotide sequence: TGCAGCGTTGAACAGGGCTCTGGAAACACCATATATTTT. As protein: CSVEQGSGNTIYF.

This clonotype was counted ten times or more. The gene calls are TRBV28 and TRBJ2-1; TRBD2 aligns across 11 bases. V shed 5 bases and J 4 bases; nucleotides not matched to a gene: 13. Germline assignment: CDR1 MDHEN and CDR2 SYDVKM. This CDR3 has 18 residues. The CDR3 nucleotides are TGTGCCAGCAGTCTTTGGGTGTCCGGGACTAGCGGTTACAATGAGCAGTTCTTC. Residues: CASSLWVSGTSGYNEQFF.

This clonotype was recorded a few times. The chain recombines TRBV7-6 with TRBJ2-7; D gene uncertain. V dropped 6 bases and J dropped 6 bases, with 12 bases sitting between them. The CDR3 has 12 amino acids. CDR1 is SGHVS and CDR2 is FNYEAQ in the germline V gene. The chain's CDR3 is CASSPDMGEQYF. The CDR3 nucleotides are TGTGCCAGCAGTCCCGACATGGGCGAGCAGTACTTC.

This clonotype was observed a handful of times. V usage is TRBV7-9 and J usage is TRBJ2-1; 9 positions agree with TRBD2. Per germline, CDR1 SEHNR and CDR2 FQNEAQ (reference sequence). This CDR3 is built from 16 residues. After removal of 5 bases from V and 5 bases from J, the junction contained 10 bases not matched to a gene. The CDR3 DNA is TGTGCCAGCAGCCCTAGGGTGGGGACTAGCAACAATGAGCAGTTCTTC. Its translation is CASSPRVGTSNNEQFF.

This clonotype was seen repeatedly, ten times or more. The CDR3 DNA is TGTGCCAGCAGCCAATCGGGACAGGGGTACGAGCAGTACTTC. This translates into CASSQSGQGYEQYF. The chain has TRBV4-2 and TRBJ2-7; 10 bases line up with TRBD1. The CDR3 length is 14 residues. V was clipped by 2 bases and J by 4 bases; unmatched bases: 2. CDR1 LGHNA and CDR2 YNFKEQ come from the germline V gene.

The V call is TRBV5-6, the J call TRBJ1-4; TRBD1 matches 7 bases. V was clipped by 0 bases and J by 11 bases; unmatched bases: 10. This CDR3 has 15 residues. The germline V gene has CDR1 SGHDT and CDR2 YYEEEE. In DNA form, the CDR3 reads TGTGCCAGCAGCTTGGCCCTCGGGAGACAGGGCAAACTGTTTTTT. It codes for CASSLALGRQGKLFF.

This clonotype was recorded a few times. The chain uses TRBV29-1 and TRBJ1-5, with D perhaps TRBD1 (5 bases). V was shortened by 0 bases and J by 6 bases, with 9 bases between the two germline ends. This CDR3 contains 13 residues. Germline assignment: CDR1 SQVTM and CDR2 ANQGSEA. CDR3 residues: CSVEEGVGQPQHF. The CDR3 DNA reads TGCAGCGTTGAAGAGGGGGTGGGTCAGCCCCAGCATTTT.

This clonotype was recorded a few times. The CDR3 region is CASSQDLKTQYF. The CDR3 DNA reads as TGTGCCAGCAGCCAAGATTTGAAGACCCAGTACTTC. The chain is built from TRBV3-1 and TRBJ2-5, with D hard to call. The CDR3 extends over 12 amino acids. Germline V CDR1 and CDR2: LGHDT, YNNKEL (reference sequence). V was trimmed by 0 bases and J by 6 bases, leaving 5 bases between them.

The chain uses TRBV7-9 and TRBJ2-7; D is uncertain. CDR3 length: 12 residues. Trimming left V 5 bases short and J 3 bases short, with 8 bases between. The germline V gene has CDR1 SEHNR and CDR2 FQNEAQ (reference sequence). The chain's CDR3 is CASSPKRYEQYF. The CDR3 nucleotides are TGTGCCAGCAGCCCGAAGCGCTACGAGCAGTACTTC.

The chain combines TRBV4-2 with TRBJ2-3; D might be TRBD2 (6 bases). CDR1 and CDR2 from the germline V gene are LGHNA and YNFKEQ. The CDR3 is 19 amino acids. V lost 2 bases and J lost 1, with 22 bases in between. Here the CDR3 DNA reads TGTGCCAGCAGCCAATCCGCTAGTCCGGGACTGGGGGGCACAGATACGCAGTATTTT. Translation: CASSQSASPGLGGTDTQYF.

Many counts were recorded for this clonotype. The chain combines TRBV29-1 with TRBJ2-1; D remains ambiguous. Trimming removed 6 bases from V and 7 bases from J, with 16 bases in between. Per the germline V gene, CDR1 is SQVTM and CDR2 is ANQGSEA. The CDR3 sequence is 13 residues long. The CDR3 DNA follows: TGCAGCGTCATCGGCCCAGGCCCAAATGAGCAGTTCTTC. As protein: CSVIGPGPNEQFF.

The V gene is TRBV18, the J gene TRBJ2-1; TRBD2 matches at 14 bases. With 1 base clipped from V and 0 bases from J, the junction kept 5 bases outside the gene matches. Germline lookup yields CDR1 KGHSH and CDR2 LQKENI. CDR3 size: 19 residues. The CDR3: CASSPRTSGRTVSYNEQFF. CDR3 in DNA: TGTGCCAGCTCACCACGGACTAGCGGGAGGACCGTCTCCTACAATGAGCAGTTCTTC.